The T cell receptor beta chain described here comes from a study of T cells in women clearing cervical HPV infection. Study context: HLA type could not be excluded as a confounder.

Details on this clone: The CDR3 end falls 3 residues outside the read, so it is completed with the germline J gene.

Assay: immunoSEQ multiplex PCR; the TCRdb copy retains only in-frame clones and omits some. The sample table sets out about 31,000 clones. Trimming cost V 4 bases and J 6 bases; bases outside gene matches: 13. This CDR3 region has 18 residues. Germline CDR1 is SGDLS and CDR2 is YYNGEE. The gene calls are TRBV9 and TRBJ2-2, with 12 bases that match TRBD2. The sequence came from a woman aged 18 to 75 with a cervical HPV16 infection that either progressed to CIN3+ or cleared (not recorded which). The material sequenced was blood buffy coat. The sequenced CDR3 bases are TGTGCCAGCAGCCTCTCGGGACTAGCGGGTTTTACGGCCGGGGAG. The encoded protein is CASSLSGLAGFTAGE. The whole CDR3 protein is CASSLSGLAGFTAGELFF. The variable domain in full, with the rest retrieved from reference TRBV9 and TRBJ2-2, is DSGVTQTPKHLITATGQRVTLRCSPRSGDLSVYWYQQSLDQGLQFLIQYYNGEERAKGNILERFSAQQFPDLHSELNLSSLELGDSALYFCASSLSGLAGFTAGELFFGEGSRLTVL.